Listed below are T cell receptor beta chains from one sample, sequenced in a study of type 1 regulatory T cells. One entry per CDR3 protein, called by TCRdb with MiXCR from the reads. The sample contains 80,000 to 100,000 distinct CDR3 sequences, roughly 31% of which appear only once. Sequencing input: CD4+ T cells, either the whole sample or a sorted fraction (not recorded which). The receptors shown here come from a human donor in good health. Both conserved end residues are part of each CDR3. Each record gives: CDR3 DNA, CDR3 protein, J gene, clone size, D gene, V gene. A D gene is named only where the DNA matches it firmly. Size is stated for part of the rows, as once, few or many counts, or as a class when the clone is expanded.

TGTGCCAGCAGCCCCAGTTTGGAGGTCTATGGCTACACCTTC | CASSPSLEVYGYTF | TRBJ1-2 | few | NA | TRBV5-5
TGTGCCAGCAGTGCGCGTTGGGGTAGCGGAGAGACCCAGTACTTC | CASSARWGSGETQYF | TRBJ2-5 | NA | NA | TRBV6-6
TGTGCCAGCAGCTCTAAGCGGGAGGGCTGGGAGACCCAGTACTTC | CASSSKREGWETQYF | TRBJ2-5 | NA | TRBD2 | TRBV7-6
TGTGCCAGCAGCTTGGAGACAGGTCCGTGGGGGGAGCAGTACTTC | CASSLETGPWGEQYF | TRBJ2-7 | NA | NA | TRBV5-5
TGTGCCAGCAGCTACGAACAGGGCTGGTATAATTCACCCCTCCACTTT | CASSYEQGWYNSPLHF | TRBJ1-6 | NA | NA | TRBV7-9
TGTGCCAGCAGCACCCCCACCCAGTACTTC | CASSTPTQYF | TRBJ2-5 | NA | NA | TRBV11-2
TGCAGCGTTCACGGGGCTGCGAACACCGGGGAGCTGTTTTTT | CSVHGAANTGELFF | TRBJ2-2 | NA | NA | TRBV29-1
TGCGCCACCGCGACTAGCGGGGACGCCTACAATGAGCAGTTCTTC | CATATSGDAYNEQFF | TRBJ2-1 | NA | TRBD2 | TRBV5-1
TGTGCCAGCAGCCAAGATCGACAGGGGTTGGGCGGCTACACCTTC | CASSQDRQGLGGYTF | TRBJ1-2 | few | TRBD1 | TRBV14
TGCGCCAGCAGCCAACCTAGACAGGGGCCCCACGAGCAGTACTTC | CASSQPRQGPHEQYF | TRBJ2-7 | NA | TRBD1 | TRBV4-1
TGTGCCAGCAGTTTAGACGGACAGTATGGCTACACCTTC | CASSLDGQYGYTF | TRBJ1-2 | few | NA | TRBV12-3/TRBV12-4
TGTGCCAGAGGGACAGGATACATTCAGTACTTC | CARGTGYIQYF | TRBJ2-4 | many | TRBD1 | TRBV2
TGTGCCAGCAGCTTAGATCTAGCGGGAGCATCCTACGAGCAGTACTTC | CASSLDLAGASYEQYF | TRBJ2-7 | NA | TRBD2 | TRBV13
TGCGCCAGCAGCACCGGAATTCTAGCGGTCACGAACACCGGGGAGCTGTTTTTT | CASSTGILAVTNTGELFF | TRBJ2-2 | NA | TRBD2 | TRBV5-1
TGCAGTGCTGGCGGGGGACTAGCGCAAGAGACCCAGTACTTC | CSAGGGLAQETQYF | TRBJ2-5 | few | TRBD2 | TRBV20-1
TGTGCTAGTGGTTTGTCCGGACAGTACTACGAGCAGTACTTC | CASGLSGQYYEQYF | TRBJ2-7 | few | NA | TRBV12-5
TGTGCCAGCAGCCCCAGCCGTAGCTCCTACAATGAGCAGTTCTTC | CASSPSRSSYNEQFF | TRBJ2-1 | NA | NA | TRBV6-5
TGCAGTGCTATGAAGCGGGAGGTCACCGGGGAGCTGTTTTTT | CSAMKREVTGELFF | TRBJ2-2 | few | TRBD2 | TRBV20-1
TGCAGTGCTCCTCCCCCACTAGCGGGAGCGGCAGATACGCAGTATTTT | CSAPPPLAGAADTQYF | TRBJ2-3 | NA | TRBD2 | TRBV20-1
TGCAGTGCTCCATACCAGAGACAGGGAGAGACCCAGTACTTC | CSAPYQRQGETQYF | TRBJ2-5 | few | TRBD1 | TRBV20-1
TGTGCCAGCAGCCGGGGGGAAGCGGGAGGGTCGGAGACCCAGTACTTC | CASSRGEAGGSETQYF | TRBJ2-5 | few | TRBD2 | TRBV11-2
TGTGCCAGCAGCACCCAGGGTTCTAACTATGGCTACACCTTC | CASSTQGSNYGYTF | TRBJ1-2 | NA | NA | TRBV7-8
TGCGCCAGCAGCTCCGACTGGGGCACAGATACGCAGTATTTT | CASSSDWGTDTQYF | TRBJ2-3 | few | NA | TRBV5-1
TGTGCCAGCAGCGGCGACGCGGGACTAGCGGGATCCAGGGAGCAGTTCTTC | CASSGDAGLAGSREQFF | TRBJ2-1 | few | TRBD2 | TRBV5-6
TGCAGTGCCTGGCCAGGGTCCACCGGGGAGCTGTTTTTT | CSAWPGSTGELFF | TRBJ2-2 | few | NA | TRBV20-1
TGCAGTGCTAGAGATAATTTTCCCGGGGAGCTGTTTTTT | CSARDNFPGELFF | TRBJ2-2 | NA | NA | TRBV20-1
TGTGCCAGCAGCTTAGGAGGGGCCTCCTACAATGAGCAGTTCTTC | CASSLGGASYNEQFF | TRBJ2-1 | few | NA | TRBV7-2
TGTGCCAGCAGTACCCCAAGGGGGGGAGTGGACATTCAGTACTTC | CASSTPRGGVDIQYF | TRBJ2-4 | NA | NA | TRBV6-2/TRBV6-3
TGCAGTGCTAGAGGGCAGGGGACGAGCTCCTACAATGAGCAGTTCTTC | CSARGQGTSSYNEQFF | TRBJ2-1 | few | NA | TRBV20-1
TGTGCCAGCAGTTATCGGGACAGCCGTACCTACGAGCAGTACTTC | CASSYRDSRTYEQYF | TRBJ2-7 | many | TRBD1 | TRBV6-2/TRBV6-3
TGTGCCAGCAGCCGGGGGACAGACGGGTCCAAAAACATTCAGTACTTC | CASSRGTDGSKNIQYF | TRBJ2-4 | NA | NA | TRBV7-9
TGTGCCAGCAGTCCTCGGACTAGCGGGAATGGTGAGCAGTTCTTC | CASSPRTSGNGEQFF | TRBJ2-1 | NA | TRBD2 | TRBV12-3/TRBV12-4
TGTGCCACCCGGGTGGGCCCTCGAGATACGCAGTATTTT | CATRVGPRDTQYF | TRBJ2-3 | NA | NA | TRBV10-3
TGTGCCAGCAGCTTGGAATATCCCCAGGGTGTGGAGACCCAGTACTTC | CASSLEYPQGVETQYF | TRBJ2-5 | few | NA | TRBV5-5
TGCGCCAGCAGGCCGCGTCGGACAGGTCTAGACGGTACAGATACGCAGTATTTT | CASRPRRTGLDGTDTQYF | TRBJ2-3 | NA | TRBD1 | TRBV5-1
TGCGCCAGCAGCTTGGCAGCGGGAGGGCCGGTCAATGAGCAGTTCTTC | CASSLAAGGPVNEQFF | TRBJ2-1 | NA | TRBD2 | TRBV5-1
TGTGCCAGTAGTATGGGAAGGCCGGGACTAGCAAACAATGAGCAGTTCTTC | CASSMGRPGLANNEQFF | TRBJ2-1 | NA | TRBD2 | TRBV19
TGTGCCAGCAGCTTAGTGGCGGGGCGGCGCAATCAGCCCCAGCATTTT | CASSLVAGRRNQPQHF | TRBJ1-5 | NA | NA | TRBV11-2
TGTGCCAGCAGCCAAGTAATATTCAAGGGCAGGGAGAACACTGAAGCTTTCTTT | CASSQVIFKGRENTEAFF | TRBJ1-1 | few | NA | TRBV14
TGTGCCAGCAGCCAAGTAACAGAATCCTACGAGCAGTACTTC | CASSQVTESYEQYF | TRBJ2-7 | few | NA | TRBV4-2
TGTGCCAGCAGTGAACCTCATCTATACGAGCAGTACTTC | CASSEPHLYEQYF | TRBJ2-7 | few | NA | TRBV25-1
TGTGCCACCAGTGATCCCAGCGGGGAGCATCAAGAGACCCAGTACTTC | CATSDPSGEHQETQYF | TRBJ2-5 | NA | TRBD2 | TRBV24-1
TGTGCCAGCAGACGACCGGGACTAGCGCTCAGCGAGCAGTACTTC | CASRRPGLALSEQYF | TRBJ2-7 | few | TRBD2 | TRBV28
TGTGCCAGCAGCTCTAGACCGACTAGCATTTACAATGAGCAGTTCTTC | CASSSRPTSIYNEQFF | TRBJ2-1 | few | TRBD2 | TRBV11-2
TGCGCCAGCACCATCACCCCCGGGACAGGGAACGACGAGCAGTACTTC | CASTITPGTGNDEQYF | TRBJ2-7 | NA | TRBD1 | TRBV5-1
TGCGCCAGCAGCTTGCCAGATTCCTACGAGCAGTACTTC | CASSLPDSYEQYF | TRBJ2-7 | NA | NA | TRBV5-1
TGCAGCGCGGGACAGCGCACAGATACGCAGTATTTT | CSAGQRTDTQYF | TRBJ2-3 | few | TRBD1 | TRBV29-1
TGCAGCACCTGGTTATATGAGCAGTTCTTC | CSTWLYEQFF | TRBJ2-1 | once | NA | TRBV29-1
TGCAGCGCGAGCCTAGGAAAAGAGACCCAGTACTTC | CSASLGKETQYF | TRBJ2-5 | few | NA | TRBV29-1
TGCAGTGCTAGAGATCTCGGCGTCTACGAGCAGTACTTC | CSARDLGVYEQYF | TRBJ2-7 | few | NA | TRBV20-1
TGTGCCAGCAGCTTAGTCAGGACAGCCTTTAGGCAGCCCCAGCATTTT | CASSLVRTAFRQPQHF | TRBJ1-5 | NA | NA | TRBV7-8
TGTGCCAGCAGTGAAGCCCGTAATCAGCCCCAGCATTTT | CASSEARNQPQHF | TRBJ1-5 | few | NA | TRBV6-1
TGCAGCGTCCCGGGACAGGGGTCGTACGAGCAGTACTTC | CSVPGQGSYEQYF | TRBJ2-7 | NA | TRBD1 | TRBV29-1
TGTGTCTCGACCGGTCCTAACTACGAGCAGTACTTC | CVSTGPNYEQYF | TRBJ2-7 | few | NA | TRBV6-5
TGTGCCAGTAGTATTCGGACTAGCGGGAGTTTTTATGAGCAGTTCTTC | CASSIRTSGSFYEQFF | TRBJ2-1 | NA | TRBD2 | TRBV19
TGCGCCAGCAGCCACACAGAGAGGGCAGATACGCAGTATTTT | CASSHTERADTQYF | TRBJ2-3 | few | NA | TRBV4-1
TGCGCCAGCCTAGCGGAAAACACAGATACGCAGTATTTT | CASLAENTDTQYF | TRBJ2-3 | few | TRBD2 | TRBV4-1